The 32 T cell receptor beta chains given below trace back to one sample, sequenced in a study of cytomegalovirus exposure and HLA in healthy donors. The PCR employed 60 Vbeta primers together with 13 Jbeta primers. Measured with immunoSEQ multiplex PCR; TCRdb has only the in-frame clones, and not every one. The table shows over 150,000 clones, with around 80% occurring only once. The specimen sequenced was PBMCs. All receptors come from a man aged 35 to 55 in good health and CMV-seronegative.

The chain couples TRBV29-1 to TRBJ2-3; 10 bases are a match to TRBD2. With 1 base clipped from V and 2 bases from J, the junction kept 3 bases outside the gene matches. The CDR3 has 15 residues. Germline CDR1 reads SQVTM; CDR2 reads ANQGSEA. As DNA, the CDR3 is TGCAGCGTTGAAGCCCTAGCGGGAGTCACAGATACGCAGTATTTT. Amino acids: CSVEALAGVTDTQYF.

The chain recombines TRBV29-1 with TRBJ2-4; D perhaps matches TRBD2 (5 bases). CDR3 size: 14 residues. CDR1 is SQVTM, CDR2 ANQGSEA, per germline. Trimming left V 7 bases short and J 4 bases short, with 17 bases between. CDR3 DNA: TGCAGCGCCTTACCTATTACGGGGAAAAACATTCAGTACTTC. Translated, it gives CSALPITGKNIQYF.

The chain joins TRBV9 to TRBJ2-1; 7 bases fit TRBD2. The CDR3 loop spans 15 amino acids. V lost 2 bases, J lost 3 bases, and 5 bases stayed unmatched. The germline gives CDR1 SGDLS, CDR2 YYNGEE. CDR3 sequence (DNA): TGTGCCAGCAGCGTGGCCGGGAGGTTCTACAATGAGCAGTTCTTC. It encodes CASSVAGRFYNEQFF.

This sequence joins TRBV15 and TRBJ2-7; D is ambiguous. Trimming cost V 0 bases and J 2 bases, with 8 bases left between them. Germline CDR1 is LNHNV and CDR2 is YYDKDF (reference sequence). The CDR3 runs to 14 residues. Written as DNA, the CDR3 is TGTGCCACCAGCAGAGAAGGCGGAGCCTACGAGCAGTACTTC. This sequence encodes CATSREGGAYEQYF.

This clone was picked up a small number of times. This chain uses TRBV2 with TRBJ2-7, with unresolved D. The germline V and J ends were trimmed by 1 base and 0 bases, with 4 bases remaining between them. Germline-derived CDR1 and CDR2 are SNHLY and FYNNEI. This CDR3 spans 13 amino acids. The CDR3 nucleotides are TGTGCCAGCAGTGAAGTCTTCTCCTACGAGCAGTACTTC. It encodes CASSEVFSYEQYF. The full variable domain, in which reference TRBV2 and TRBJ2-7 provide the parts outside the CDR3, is EPEVTQTPSHQVTQMGQEVILRCVPISNHLYFYWYRQILGQKVEFLVSFYNNEISEKSEIFDDQFSVERPDGSNFTLKIRSTKLEDSAMYFCASSEVFSYEQYFGPGTRLTVT.

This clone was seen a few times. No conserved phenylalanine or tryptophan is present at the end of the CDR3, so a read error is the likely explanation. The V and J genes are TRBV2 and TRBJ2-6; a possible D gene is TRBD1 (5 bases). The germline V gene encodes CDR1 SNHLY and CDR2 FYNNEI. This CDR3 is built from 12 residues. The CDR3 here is CASDPGANALTS. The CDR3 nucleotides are TGTGCCAGCGATCCTGGGGCCAACGCCCTGACTTCC.

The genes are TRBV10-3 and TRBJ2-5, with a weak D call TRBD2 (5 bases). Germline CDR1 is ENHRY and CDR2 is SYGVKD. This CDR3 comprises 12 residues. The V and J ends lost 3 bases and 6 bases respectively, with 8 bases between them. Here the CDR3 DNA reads TGTGCCATCAGTGACCAGCGGCAGACCCAGTACTTC. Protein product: CAISDQRQTQYF.

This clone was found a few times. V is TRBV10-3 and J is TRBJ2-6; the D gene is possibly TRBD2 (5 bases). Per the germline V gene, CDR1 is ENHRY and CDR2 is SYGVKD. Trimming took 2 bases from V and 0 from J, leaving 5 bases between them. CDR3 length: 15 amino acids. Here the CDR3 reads CAISERDSGANVLTF. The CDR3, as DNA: TGTGCCATCAGTGAGCGGGACTCTGGGGCCAACGTCCTGACTTTC.

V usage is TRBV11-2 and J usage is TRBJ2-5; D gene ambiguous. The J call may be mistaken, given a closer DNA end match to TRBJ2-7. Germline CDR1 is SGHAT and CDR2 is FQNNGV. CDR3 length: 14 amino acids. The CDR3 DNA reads TGTGCCAGCAGCTTAGTCGGCGGATACTACGAGCAGTACTTC. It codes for CASSLVGGYYEQYF.

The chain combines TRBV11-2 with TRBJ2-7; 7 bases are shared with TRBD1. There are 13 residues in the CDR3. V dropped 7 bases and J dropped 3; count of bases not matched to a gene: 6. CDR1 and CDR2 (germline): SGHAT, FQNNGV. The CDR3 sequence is CASTPGQVYEQYF. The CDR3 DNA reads TGTGCCAGCACCCCCGGACAGGTCTACGAGCAGTACTTC.

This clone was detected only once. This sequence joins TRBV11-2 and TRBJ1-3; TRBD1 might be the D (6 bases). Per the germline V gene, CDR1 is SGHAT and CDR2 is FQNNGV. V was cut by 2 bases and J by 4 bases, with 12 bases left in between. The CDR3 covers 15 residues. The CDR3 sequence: CASSLRRGQGNTIYF. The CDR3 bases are TGTGCCAGCAGCTTAAGAAGGGGACAAGGAAACACCATATATTTT. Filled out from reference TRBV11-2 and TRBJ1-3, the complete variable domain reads EAGVAQSPRYKIIEKRQSVAFWCNPISGHATLYWYQQILGQGPKLLIQFQNNGVVDDSQLPKDRFSAERLKGVDSTLKIQPAKLEDSAVYLCASSLRRGQGNTIYFGEGSWLTVV.

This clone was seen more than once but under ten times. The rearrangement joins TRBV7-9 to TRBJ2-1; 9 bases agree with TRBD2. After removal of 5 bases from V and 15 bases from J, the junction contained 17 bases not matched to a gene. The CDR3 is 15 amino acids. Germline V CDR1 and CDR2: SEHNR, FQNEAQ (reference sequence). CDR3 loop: CASSPSAGGPIKGFF. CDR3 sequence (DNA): TGTGCCAGCAGCCCCTCAGCGGGAGGCCCGATAAAAGGGTTCTTC.

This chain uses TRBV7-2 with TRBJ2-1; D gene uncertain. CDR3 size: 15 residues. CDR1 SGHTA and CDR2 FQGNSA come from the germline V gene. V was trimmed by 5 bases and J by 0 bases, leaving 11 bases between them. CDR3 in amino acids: CASSVLGHSYNEQFF. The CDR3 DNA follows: TGTGCCAGCAGCGTTTTGGGCCACTCCTACAATGAGCAGTTCTTC.

This CDR3 reads CASSGTQGDEKLFF. CDR3 DNA: TGTGCCAGCAGTGGTACGCAGGGGGATGAAAAACTGTTTTTT. The V and J genes are TRBV25-1 and TRBJ1-4, with 7 positions matching TRBD1. V trimming: 4 bases; J trimming: 6 bases; junction bases outside the gene matches: 5. CDR1 and CDR2 from the germline V gene are MGHDK and SYGVNS. The CDR3 has 14 amino acids.

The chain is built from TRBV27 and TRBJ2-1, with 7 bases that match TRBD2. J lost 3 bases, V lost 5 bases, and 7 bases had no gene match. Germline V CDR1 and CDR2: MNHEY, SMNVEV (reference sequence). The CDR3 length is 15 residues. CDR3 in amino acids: CASSRAGFRYNEQFF. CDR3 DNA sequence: TGTGCCAGCAGTCGAGCGGGATTTCGCTACAATGAGCAGTTCTTC.

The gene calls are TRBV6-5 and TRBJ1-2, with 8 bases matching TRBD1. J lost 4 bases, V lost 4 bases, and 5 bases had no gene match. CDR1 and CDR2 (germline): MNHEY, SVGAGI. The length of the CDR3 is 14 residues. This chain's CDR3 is CASSLTGTGYGYTF. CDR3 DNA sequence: TGTGCCAGCAGTTTAACCGGGACAGGCTATGGCTACACCTTC.

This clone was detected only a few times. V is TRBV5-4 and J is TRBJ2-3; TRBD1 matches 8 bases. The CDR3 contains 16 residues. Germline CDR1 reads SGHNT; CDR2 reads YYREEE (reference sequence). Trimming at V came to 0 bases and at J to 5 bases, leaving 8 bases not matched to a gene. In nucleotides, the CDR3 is TGTGCCAGCAGCTTGGGTTTGCAGGGGGCAAAAGATACGCAGTATTTT. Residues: CASSLGLQGAKDTQYF.

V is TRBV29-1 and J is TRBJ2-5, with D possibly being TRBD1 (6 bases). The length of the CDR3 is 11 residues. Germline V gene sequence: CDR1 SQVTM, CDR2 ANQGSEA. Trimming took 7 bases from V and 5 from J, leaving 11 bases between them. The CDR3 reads CSAYRAETQYF. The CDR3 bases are TGCAGCGCCTACAGGGCTGAGACCCAGTACTTC.

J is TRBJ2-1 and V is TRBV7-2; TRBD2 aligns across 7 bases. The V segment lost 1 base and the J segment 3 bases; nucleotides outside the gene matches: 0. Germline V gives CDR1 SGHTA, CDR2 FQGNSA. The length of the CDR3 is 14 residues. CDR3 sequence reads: CASSLGTSYNEQFF. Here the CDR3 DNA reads TGTGCCAGCAGCTTAGGGACTAGCTACAATGAGCAGTTCTTC.

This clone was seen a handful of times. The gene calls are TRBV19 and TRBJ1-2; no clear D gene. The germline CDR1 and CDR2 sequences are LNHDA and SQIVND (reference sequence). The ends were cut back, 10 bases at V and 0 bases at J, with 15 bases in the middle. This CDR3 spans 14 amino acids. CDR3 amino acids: CATQSRLPNYGYTF. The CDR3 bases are TGTGCCACTCAATCTAGGCTACCTAACTATGGCTACACCTTC.

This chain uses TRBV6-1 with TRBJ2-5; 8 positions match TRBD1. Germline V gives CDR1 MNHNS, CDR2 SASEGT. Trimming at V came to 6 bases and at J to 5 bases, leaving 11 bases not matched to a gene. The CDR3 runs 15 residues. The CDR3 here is CASSPQQGAVETQYF. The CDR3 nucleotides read TGTGCCAGCAGCCCCCAGCAGGGGGCTGTCGAGACCCAGTACTTC.

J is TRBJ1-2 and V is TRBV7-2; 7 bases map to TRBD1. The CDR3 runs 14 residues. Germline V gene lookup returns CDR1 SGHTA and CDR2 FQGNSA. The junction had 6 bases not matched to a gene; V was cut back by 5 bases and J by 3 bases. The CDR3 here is CASSRTGVHYGYTF. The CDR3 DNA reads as TGTGCCAGCAGCCGCACAGGGGTACACTATGGCTACACCTTC. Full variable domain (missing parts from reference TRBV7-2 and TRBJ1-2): GAGVSQSPSNKVTEKGKDVELRCDPISGHTALYWYRQSLGQGLEFLIYFQGNSAPDKSGLPSDRFSAERTGGSVSTLTIQRTQQEDSAVYLCASSRTGVHYGYTFGSGTRLTVV.

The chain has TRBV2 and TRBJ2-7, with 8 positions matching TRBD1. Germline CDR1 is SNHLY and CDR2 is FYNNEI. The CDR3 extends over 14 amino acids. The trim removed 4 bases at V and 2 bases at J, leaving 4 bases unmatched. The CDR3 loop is CASSVRTGPYEQYF. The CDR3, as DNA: TGTGCCAGCAGTGTCCGGACAGGGCCCTACGAGCAGTACTTC. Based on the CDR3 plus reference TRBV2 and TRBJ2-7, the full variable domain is EPEVTQTPSHQVTQMGQEVILRCVPISNHLYFYWYRQILGQKVEFLVSFYNNEISEKSEIFDDQFSVERPDGSNFTLKIRSTKLEDSAMYFCASSVRTGPYEQYFGPGTRLTVT.

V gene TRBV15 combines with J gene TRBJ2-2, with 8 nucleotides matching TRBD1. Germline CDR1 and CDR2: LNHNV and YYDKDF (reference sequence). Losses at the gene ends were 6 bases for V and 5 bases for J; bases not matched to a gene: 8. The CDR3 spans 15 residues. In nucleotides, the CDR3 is TGTGCCACCAGTAAGCAGGACAGGGCGACCGGGGAGCTGTTTTTT. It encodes CATSKQDRATGELFF.

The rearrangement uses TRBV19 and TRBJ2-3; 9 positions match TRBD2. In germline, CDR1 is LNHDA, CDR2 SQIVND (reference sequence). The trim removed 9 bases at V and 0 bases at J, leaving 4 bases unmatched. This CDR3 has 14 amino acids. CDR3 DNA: TGTGCCAGCAGACTAGCGGAGAGCACAGATACGCAGTATTTT. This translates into CASRLAESTDTQYF. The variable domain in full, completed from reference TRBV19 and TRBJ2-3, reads DGGITQSPKYLFRKEGQNVTLSCEQNLNHDAMYWYRQDPGQGLRLIYYSQIVNDFQKGDIAEGYSVSREKKESFPLTVTSAQKNPTAFYLCASRLAESTDTQYFGPGTRLTVL.

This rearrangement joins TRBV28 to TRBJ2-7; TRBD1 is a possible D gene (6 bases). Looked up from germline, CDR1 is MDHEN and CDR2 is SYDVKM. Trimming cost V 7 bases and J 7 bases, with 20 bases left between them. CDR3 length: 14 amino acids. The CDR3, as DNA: TGTGCCAGCACTAGAAAAAGGGCTAGGGGGGAGCAGTACTTC. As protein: CASTRKRARGEQYF.

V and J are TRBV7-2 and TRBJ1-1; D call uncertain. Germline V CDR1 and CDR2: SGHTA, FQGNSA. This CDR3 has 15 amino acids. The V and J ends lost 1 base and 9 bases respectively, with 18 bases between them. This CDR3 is CASSLGPPQAQKAFF. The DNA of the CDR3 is TGTGCCAGCAGCTTAGGTCCGCCCCAGGCCCAGAAAGCTTTCTTT.

Written as DNA, the CDR3 is TGTGCCTCAAGGGGAGGCCCTAACACTGAAGCTTTCTTT. Translation gives CASRGGPNTEAFF. The V call is TRBV10-3, the J call TRBJ1-1; possibly TRBD1 for D (5 bases). The CDR3 spans 13 residues. The V gene's germline CDR1 is ENHRY and CDR2 SYGVKD. Trimming stripped 11 bases from V and 2 bases from J, with 15 bases between.

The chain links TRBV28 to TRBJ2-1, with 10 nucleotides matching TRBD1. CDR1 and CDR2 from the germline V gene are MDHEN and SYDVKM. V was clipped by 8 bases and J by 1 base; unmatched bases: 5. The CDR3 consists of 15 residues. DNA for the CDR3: TGTGCCAGCCTAGGACAGGGGGGGTCCTACAATGAGCAGTTCTTC. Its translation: CASLGQGGSYNEQFF.

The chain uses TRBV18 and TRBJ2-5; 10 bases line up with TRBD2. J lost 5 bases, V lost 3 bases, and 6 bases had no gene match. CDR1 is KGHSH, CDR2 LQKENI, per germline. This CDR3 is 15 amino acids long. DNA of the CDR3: TGTGCCAGCTCACCCGCAGCGGGGGGGCCGGAGACCCAGTACTTC. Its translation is CASSPAAGGPETQYF.

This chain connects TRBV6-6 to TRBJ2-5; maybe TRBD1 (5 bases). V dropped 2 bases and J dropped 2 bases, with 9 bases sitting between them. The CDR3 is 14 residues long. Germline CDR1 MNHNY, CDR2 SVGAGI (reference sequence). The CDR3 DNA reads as TGTGCCAGCAGTTACCTAGACAGACAAGAGACCCAGTACTTC. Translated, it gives CASSYLDRQETQYF.

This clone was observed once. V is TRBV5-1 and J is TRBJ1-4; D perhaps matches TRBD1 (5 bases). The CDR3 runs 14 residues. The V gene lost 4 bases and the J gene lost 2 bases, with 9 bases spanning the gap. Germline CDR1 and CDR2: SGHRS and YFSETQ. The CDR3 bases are TGCGCCAGCAGCCCGGCAGGGACTAATGAAAAACTGTTTTTT. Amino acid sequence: CASSPAGTNEKLFF.